This T cell receptor (beta chain) was captured in a study of CD4 T cells in relation to SARS-CoV-2 and coronaviruses. Before the COVID-19 pandemic, during about 2011-2019, CD4+ T cells were taken from unexposed donors. Isolation of CD4+ T cells took place after about eleven days in culture. TCRdb keeps only in-frame clones here, not all; method: immunoSEQ multiplex PCR. The table shows about 29,000 clones, with over 65% occurring only once. V was pared by 5 bases and J by 0 bases, with 14 bases between. From germline, CDR1 is SGHTA and CDR2 FQGTGA. CDR3 length equals 17 residues. Study observations and caveats: Monoreactive clones expanded significantly more to SARS-CoV-2 than crossreactive clones did.

Points on this clone: Its antigen is not known.

This sequence originates from a human donor in good health. The source material was CD4+ T cells from PBMCs, cultured in vitro. The chain employs TRBV7-3 and TRBJ2-6; no firm D call. The CDR3 nucleotides are TGTGCCAGCAGCCCCCCCCTGTCTTACTCTGGGGCCAACGTCCTGACTTTC. Amino acids: CASSPPLSYSGANVLTF.